The clone carrying this T cell receptor (beta chain) was detected only a few times. Being off target in a library aimed at alpha chains, this beta chain has a size of little meaning. Described time point: sample taken at primary tumor resection. Extraction of whole RNA from tumor, nontumor lung or frozen PBMC preceded unsorted sequencing. Samples were obtained from more than 70 donors, all untreated early-stage non-small cell lung cancer patients. This entry comes from a study of spatial heterogeneity in lung cancer. The CDR3 is made up of 12 amino acids. Germline V gene data show CDR1 as LGHDT and CDR2 as YNNKEL (reference sequence). The V end was cut by 4 bases, the J end by 6 bases, with 7 bases between. Each CDR3 protein is one row after TCRdb ran MiXCR on the 5' RACE reads. The profile covers more than 7,500 distinct CDR3 sequences, with around 4.6% appearing a single time and approximately 31% taken by the ten largest.

The source of this sequence is a male donor with early-stage non-small cell lung cancer. Specimen: PBMCs, collected at surgery. J is TRBJ2-1 and V is TRBV3-1; D call uncertain. CDR3 sequence reads: CASSRASNEQFF. CDR3 in DNA: TGTGCCAGCAGCCGAGCCTCCAATGAGCAGTTCTTC.